This T cell receptor (beta chain) was observed in a study of blood T cell repertoires in COVID-19. The assay was immunoSEQ multiplex PCR, and TCRdb's table has in-frame clones only and misses some. The repertoire holds approximately 72,000 clones, with roughly 84% as singletons. Specimen: peripheral blood. This clonotype was sampled from a man in his forties or fifties with active COVID-19.

The CDR3 here is CASSSTPGVTQYF. The CDR3 bases are TGTGCCAGTAGTTCGACCCCCGGGGTGACCCAGTACTTC. The chain is built from TRBV19 and TRBJ2-5, with a possible D match to TRBD2 (5 bases). The CDR3 has 13 amino acids. V shed 5 bases and J shed 7 bases, with 14 bases lying between them. CDR1 and CDR2 (germline): LNHDA, SQIVND (reference sequence).